The present T cell receptor beta chain was sequenced within a study of blood T cell repertoires in COVID-19. This table comes from immunoSEQ multiplex PCR, and its TCRdb copy is limited to in-frame clones, with some not included. The sample has 200,000 to 300,000 clones, approximately 80% seen once. Germline CDR1 KGHSH, CDR2 LQKENI. The CDR3 covers 15 residues. Trimming stripped 3 bases from V and 0 bases from J, with 11 bases between. The chain uses TRBV18 and TRBJ1-2, with D maybe TRBD1 (6 bases). Material for sequencing was peripheral blood. The TCR sequence derives from a woman older than 75 with COVID-19, enrolled during active disease. The CDR3 sequence is CASSPGTQTNYGYTF. The CDR3 nucleotides are TGTGCCAGCTCACCCGGGACACAAACTAACTATGGCTACACCTTC.